This T cell receptor beta chain was recovered during a study of cytomegalovirus exposure and HLA in healthy donors. Points from the study as a whole: The productive fraction for most TCR beta V segments was about 87% or about 30% in an earlier analysis.

With 60 Vbeta and 13 Jbeta primers, the PCR was carried out. The protocol was immunoSEQ multiplex PCR, while the TCRdb copy is restricted to in-frame clones and leaves out a portion. The data hold some 110,000 clones, with around 69% observed a single time. On this clone: The antigen remains undetermined.

The CDR3 is 12 amino acids. The V and J ends lost 7 bases and 3 bases respectively, with 12 bases between them. The germline gives CDR1 SQVTM, CDR2 ANQGSEA. The material sequenced was PBMCs. V is TRBV29-1 and J is TRBJ1-1; D is perhaps TRBD1 (5 bases). This clonotype was obtained from a man over 45 in good health and CMV-seropositive. The CDR3 loop is CSASGGDTEAFF. The DNA for the CDR3 is TGCAGCGCCAGCGGGGGAGACACTGAAGCTTTCTTT.